These 13 T cell receptor beta chains came from one sample sequenced in a study of shared clonotypes between healthy human individuals (dated by TCRdb to between 2020 and 2021). Receptors were amplified or captured by the immunoSEQ multiplex PCR assay. TCRdb provides this immuneACCESS table in a form limited to in-frame rearrangements. Some clones are lacking; in checked studies, under half of them reflect an unresolved V gene, and why the rest are absent is not known. The table for this sample lists 150,000 to 200,000 clones; over 85% of them were counted only once. The top ten hold around 0.072% of the sample. The sample was naive CD4+ T cells sorted from blood. The sample's cell subset or site, from its label and the paper: CD45RA+ positively selected. The receptors stem from a woman aged 25 to 39 in good health.

A single count supports this clone. The rearrangement joins TRBV2 to TRBJ1-4, with D possibly TRBD1 on 5 matching bases. The V end lost 6 bases, the J end lost 4 bases, and 9 bases lay between the germline ends. This CDR3 comprises 13 residues. Germline assignment: CDR1 SNHLY and CDR2 FYNNEI. The CDR3 DNA sequence: TGTGCCAGCAGCAGGGAGTTTAATGAAAAACTGTTTTTT. This encodes CASSREFNEKLFF.

For this clone: The junction departs from the called germline gene at one end, perhaps through a read error. This chain links TRBV2 with TRBJ2-7, with a possible D match to TRBD1 (5 bases). This CDR3 is 12 amino acids long. Germline loops: CDR1 SNHLY, CDR2 FYNNEI. This CDR3 reads CASSESGRPWDF. DNA for the CDR3: TGTGCCAGCAGTGAATCAGGGCGGCCCTGGGACTTC.

The gene calls are TRBV28 and TRBJ1-2; tentative D call: TRBD1 (5 bases). The ends were cut back, 1 base at V and 4 bases at J, with 16 bases in the middle. This CDR3 spans 16 amino acids. Germline CDR1 is MDHEN and CDR2 is SYDVKM. The CDR3 loop is CASSLSGRVLVYGYTF. In nucleotides, the CDR3 is TGTGCCAGCAGTTTATCGGGCAGGGTACTAGTCTATGGCTACACCTTC.

The rearrangement links TRBV10-3 to TRBJ2-2, with D possibly TRBD1 on 5 matching bases. Per the germline V gene, CDR1 is ENHRY and CDR2 is SYGVKD. Between the trimmed V and J ends, which lost 4 bases and 6 bases, there was a span of 9 bases. The CDR3 is made up of 13 amino acids. The CDR3 loop is CAISATVSGELFF. The CDR3 region has the DNA TGTGCCATCAGTGCGACAGTATCCGGGGAGCTGTTTTTT.

The chain employs TRBV10-3 and TRBJ2-7; TRBD2 might be the D (6 bases). V gave up 5 bases and J gave up 2 bases, with 10 bases separating them. Germline values: CDR1 ENHRY, CDR2 SYGVKD. This CDR3 has 13 amino acids. For the CDR3, the DNA is TGTGCCATCAGTCTAGCGCGCACCTACGAGCAGTACTTC. Translated, it gives CAISLARTYEQYF.

The chain recombines TRBV6-6 with TRBJ1-1, with D tentatively TRBD1 (5 bases). From germline, CDR1 is MNHNY and CDR2 SVGAGI (reference sequence). The CDR3 is made up of 14 amino acids. The V gene lost 2 bases and the J gene lost 1 base, with 8 bases spanning the gap. The CDR3 sequence: CASSYTGQNTEAFF. Written as DNA, the CDR3 is TGTGCCAGCAGTTACACAGGACAGAACACTGAAGCTTTCTTT.

The J gene is TRBJ1-1, the V gene TRBV20-1; D gene ambiguous. The germline V gene encodes CDR1 DFQATT and CDR2 SNEGSKA (reference sequence). The CDR3 runs to 10 residues. V was pared by 6 bases and J by 11 bases, with 13 bases between. This CDR3 reads CSAKNGEAFF. CDR3 nucleotide sequence: TGCAGTGCGAAAAATGGGGAGGCTTTCTTT.

The chain links TRBV5-1 to TRBJ2-5; 8 bases are shared with TRBD1. The V segment lost 4 bases and the J segment 5 bases; nucleotides outside the gene matches: 4. The CDR3 extends over 13 amino acids. CDR1 and CDR2 from the germline V gene are SGHRS and YFSETQ. The CDR3 DNA reads as TGCGCCAGCAGCAATAACAGGGGGGAGACCCAGTACTTC. Amino acid sequence: CASSNNRGETQYF.

A single count supports this clone. One end of the junction does not line up with germline, which may come from a read error. The chain is built from TRBV19 and TRBJ1-4; TRBD1 aligns across 7 bases. The CDR3 has 15 residues. Germline loops: CDR1 LNHDA, CDR2 SQIVND (reference sequence). The CDR3 region has the DNA TGTGTCAGTAGTTCCTTAACAGGGGTGGATGAAAAACTGTTTTTT. This gives the protein CVSSSLTGVDEKLFF.

This clone appeared once. The CDR3 here is CASSSGRPLSGNTIYF. The CDR3 DNA reads TGTGCCAGCAGCTCCGGCCGACCGTTGTCTGGAAACACCATATATTTT. The chain recombines TRBV5-4 with TRBJ1-3; D is undetermined. This CDR3 region has 16 residues. The V gene's germline CDR1 is SGHNT and CDR2 YYREEE (reference sequence). Trimming stripped 3 bases from V and 1 base from J, with 14 bases between.

The chain carries TRBV7-9 and TRBJ2-7; 8 bases agree with TRBD2. The ends lost 1 base at V and 3 bases at J; junction bases unmatched: 5. The CDR3 spans 15 residues. Germline CDR1 is SEHNR and CDR2 is FQNEAQ (reference sequence). The CDR3 loop is CASSLEAGEFYEQYF. The CDR3 DNA is TGTGCCAGCAGCTTAGAAGCGGGAGAGTTCTACGAGCAGTACTTC.

This chain's CDR3 is CASSFLAGGLEQYF. Here the CDR3 DNA reads TGTGCCAGTAGTTTCCTAGCGGGAGGTCTGGAGCAGTACTTC. V usage is TRBV19 and J usage is TRBJ2-5; the match to TRBD2 covers 11 bases. Germline CDR1 is LNHDA and CDR2 is SQIVND (reference sequence). V shed 5 bases, J shed 11 bases, and the junction held 10 bases outside the gene matches. The CDR3 has 14 residues.

CDR3 nucleotide sequence: TGTGCCTGGAGTGGTTCTTCCCCAAATGTGGAGCAGTTCTTC. Translated: CAWSGSSPNVEQFF. The chain uses TRBV30 and TRBJ2-1; the D is unclear. Germline V gene sequence: CDR1 GTSNPN, CDR2 SVGIG (reference sequence). Trimming took off 1 base at V and 10 bases at J, with 17 bases between the two ends. CDR3 size: 14 residues. Combining the CDR3 with reference TRBV30 and TRBJ2-1 gives the whole variable domain SQTIHQWPATLVQPVGSPLSLECTVEGTSNPNLYWYRQAAGRGLQLLFYSVGIGQISSEVPQNLSASRPQDRQFILSSKKLLLSDSGFYLCAWSGSSPNVEQFFGPGTRLTVL.